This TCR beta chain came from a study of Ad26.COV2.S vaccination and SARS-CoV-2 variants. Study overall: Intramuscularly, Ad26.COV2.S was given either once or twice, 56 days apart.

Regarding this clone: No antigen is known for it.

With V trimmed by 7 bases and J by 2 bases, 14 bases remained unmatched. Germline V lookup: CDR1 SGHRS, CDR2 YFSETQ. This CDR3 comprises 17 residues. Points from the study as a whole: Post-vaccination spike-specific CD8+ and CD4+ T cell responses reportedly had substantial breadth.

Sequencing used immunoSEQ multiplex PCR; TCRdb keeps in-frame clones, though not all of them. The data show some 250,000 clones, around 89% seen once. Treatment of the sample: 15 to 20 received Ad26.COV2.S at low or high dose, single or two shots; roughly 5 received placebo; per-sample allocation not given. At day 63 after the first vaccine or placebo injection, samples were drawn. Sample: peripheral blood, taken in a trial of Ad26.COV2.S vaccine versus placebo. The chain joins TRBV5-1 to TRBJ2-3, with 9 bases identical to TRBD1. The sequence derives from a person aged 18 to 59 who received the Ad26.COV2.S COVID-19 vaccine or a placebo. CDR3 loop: CASYSQKTGGNTDTQYF. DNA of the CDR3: TGCGCCAGCTACTCCCAGAAGACAGGGGGAAACACAGATACGCAGTATTTT.